These 24 T cell receptor beta chains originate from one sample sequenced in a study of identical twins. TCRdb redid the calling of the 5' RACE reads with MiXCR, one entry per CDR3 protein. This table holds 210,000 or so distinct CDR3 sequences, less than 8% found once. This sample also belongs to another study, concerning yellow fever vaccine responses in identical twins.

Sequencing was carried out using memory (CD45RO+) T cells sorted from blood. The receptors shown here come from a young woman in good health.

The chain employs TRBV27 and TRBJ2-2; no clear D. Trimming stripped 7 bases from V and 5 bases from J, with 14 bases between. Germline V CDR1 and CDR2: MNHEY, SMNVEV (reference sequence). The CDR3 is 14 residues long. Here the CDR3 reads CASKLLEGTGELFF. CDR3 DNA sequence: TGTGCCAGCAAGCTCCTCGAAGGGACCGGGGAGCTGTTTTTT.

This clonotype was counted at least ten times. The rearrangement uses TRBV20-1 and TRBJ2-7; 8 nucleotides match TRBD2. Per germline, CDR1 DFQATT and CDR2 SNEGSKA (reference sequence). The CDR3 contains 15 residues. V lost 0 bases, J lost 2 bases, and 6 bases stayed unmatched. For the CDR3, the DNA is TGCAGTGCTAGAGACCCGGGAGGGGCTCCCTACGAGCAGTACTTC. Translated, it gives CSARDPGGAPYEQYF.

This clonotype was counted between two and nine times. The chain has TRBV9 and TRBJ2-6; TRBD2 aligns across 10 bases. The trim removed 9 bases at V and 4 bases at J, leaving 7 bases unmatched. This CDR3 has 15 residues. From germline, CDR1 is SGDLS and CDR2 YYNGEE. The CDR3 DNA reads TGTGCCACTACTAGCGGGGCCCTGGGGGCCAACGTCCTGACTTTC. The encoded protein is CATTSGALGANVLTF.

This clonotype came up many times. V usage is TRBV12-3 or TRBV12-4 and J usage is TRBJ2-1; the match to TRBD2 covers 15 bases. V dropped 6 bases and J dropped 8; count of bases not matched to a gene: 8. The CDR3 is 16 amino acids. CDR3 nucleotides: TGTGCCAGCAGCAGAGGACTAGCGGGAGGGCAGGATGAGCAGTTCTTC. Its translation: CASSRGLAGGQDEQFF.

This chain uses TRBV7-2 with TRBJ2-5; 9 bases align to TRBD2. Germline-derived CDR1 and CDR2 are SGHTA and FQGNSA. J was trimmed by 5 bases and V by 4 bases; bases with no gene match: 8. This CDR3 spans 15 amino acids. The DNA for the CDR3 is TGTGCCAGCAGCTCTGTAGCGGGAGTGTGGGAGACCCAGTACTTC. Translated, it gives CASSSVAGVWETQYF.

J is TRBJ2-7 and V is TRBV5-1; D is possibly TRBD2 (5 bases). The germline V gene has CDR1 SGHRS and CDR2 YFSETQ. This CDR3 comprises 13 residues. Trimming shortened V by 7 bases and J by 4 bases, and 15 bases separated the two germline ends. The CDR3 bases are TGCGCCAGCGGTAGCGACGCGAGATACGAGCAGTACTTC. Amino acids: CASGSDARYEQYF.

This clonotype was recorded at least ten times. The chain uses TRBV7-2 and TRBJ2-6; D unclear. Germline-derived CDR1 and CDR2 are SGHTA and FQGNSA. Trimming cost V 5 bases and J 0 bases, with 11 bases left between them. The CDR3 loop spans 16 amino acids. CDR3 protein: CASSPTVNSGANVLTF. For the CDR3, the DNA is TGTGCCAGCAGCCCCACTGTGAACTCTGGGGCCAACGTCCTGACTTTC.

This clonotype was recorded many times. The chain employs TRBV7-6 and TRBJ1-4; D is perhaps TRBD1 (6 bases). The CDR3 has 17 residues. The V end lost 5 bases, the J end lost 3 bases, and 19 bases lay between the germline ends. In germline, CDR1 is SGHVS, CDR2 FNYEAQ. The chain's CDR3 is CASSPSRGAMANEKLFF. The CDR3, as DNA: TGTGCCAGCAGCCCTAGTCGGGGGGCTATGGCTAATGAAAAACTGTTTTTT.

This clonotype was counted a few times. Here the CDR3 reads CASSPARTEAFF. CDR3 DNA sequence: TGTGCCAGCAGTCCCGCCAGGACTGAAGCTTTCTTT. The chain employs TRBV7-9 and TRBJ1-1; D is undetermined. Germline lookup yields CDR1 SEHNR and CDR2 FQNEAQ (reference sequence). The length of the CDR3 is 12 residues. V gave up 6 bases and J gave up 5 bases, with 10 bases separating them.

This clonotype was picked up many times. Because it lacks the conserved phenylalanine or tryptophan at the end, this CDR3 is likely a read error. No DNA is shown, since the ends of the CDR3 on it are uncertain; the CDR3 is the one TCRdb lists. V usage is TRBV29-1 and J usage is TRBJ2-7; no DNA check was done on the table's D call, TRBD2. The CDR3 has 11 amino acids, counting both end residues. Germline V gene data show CDR1 as SQVTM and CDR2 as ANQGSEA. CDR3 protein: CSVEAEEPEEI.

The rearrangement uses TRBV6-1 and TRBJ2-7; D may be TRBD1 (6 bases). There are 14 residues in the CDR3. The V gene's germline CDR1 is MNHNS and CDR2 SASEGT. Deletions cut 5 bases from V and 3 bases from J, with 14 bases between. CDR3 sequence: CASSQGSSFYEQYF. The CDR3 DNA reads TGTGCCAGCAGTCAGGGGTCTTCATTCTACGAGCAGTACTTC.

Turning to this clonotype: At one of its ends the junction is not consistent with the germline gene, which may arise from a read error. The chain has TRBV7-2 and TRBJ2-5, with 7 positions matching TRBD2. CDR3 length: 15 amino acids. The germline V gene encodes CDR1 SGHTA and CDR2 FQGNSA. CDR3: CASCLMVREFESQYF. In nucleotides, the CDR3 is TGTGCCAGCTGCTTAATGGTGCGGGAGTTTGAGTCCCAGTACTTC.

V and J are TRBV6-2 or TRBV6-3 and TRBJ2-2, with 12 positions matching TRBD2. The CDR3 loop spans 18 amino acids. Germline V gives CDR1 MNHEY, CDR2 SVGEGT. Trimming took 3 bases from V and 3 from J; bases not matched to a gene: 8. CDR3 in amino acids: CASSYSQTSGRDTGELFF. The DNA for the CDR3 is TGTGCCAGCAGTTATTCCCAGACTAGCGGGAGAGACACCGGGGAGCTGTTTTTT.

This clonotype was seen a handful of times. CDR3 DNA sequence: TGTGCCAGCAGCCAAGATTCGATTAGCTACGAGCAGTACTTC. Protein sequence: CASSQDSISYEQYF. The J gene is TRBJ2-7, the V gene TRBV4-2; D not resolved. This CDR3 has 14 amino acids. Germline lookup yields CDR1 LGHNA and CDR2 YNFKEQ. The V end lost 0 bases, the J end lost 3 bases, and 9 bases lay between the germline ends.

This clonotype has ten or more counts. The chain recombines TRBV20-1 with TRBJ2-2, with TRBD2 matching over 9 bases. This CDR3 comprises 14 residues. Unmatched junction bases numbered 3, after V lost 1 base and J lost 6 bases. The germline V gene has CDR1 DFQATT and CDR2 SNEGSKA (reference sequence). This CDR3 reads CSARVAGDAGELFF. The CDR3 DNA reads TGCAGTGCTAGAGTAGCGGGAGATGCCGGGGAGCTGTTTTTT.

CDR3 sequence (DNA): TGTGCCAGCACCTTAAGAGGGGGCGCGGGGACCCAGTACTTC. Its protein product is CASTLRGGAGTQYF. The chain uses TRBV3-1 and TRBJ2-5; 7 bases align to TRBD1. Losses at the gene ends were 7 bases for V and 7 bases for J; bases not matched to a gene: 12. This CDR3 is built from 14 residues. The germline V gene has CDR1 LGHDT and CDR2 YNNKEL (reference sequence).

This clonotype was counted a few times. As DNA, the CDR3 is TGTGCCAGCAGGCCAAACGGAGTCGAAAAACTGTTTTTT. Translated, it gives CASRPNGVEKLFF. V and J are TRBV12-3 or TRBV12-4 and TRBJ1-4; D remains unclear. With 6 bases removed from V and 8 bases from J, the gap between germline ends came to 13 bases. This CDR3 spans 13 amino acids.

There are many counts of this clonotype. This chain connects TRBV5-1 to TRBJ2-7, with 7 bases identical to TRBD1. This CDR3 spans 14 amino acids. Germline V gene sequence: CDR1 SGHRS, CDR2 YFSETQ. V trimming: 7 bases; J trimming: 3 bases; junction bases outside the gene matches: 10. DNA of the CDR3: TGCGCCAGCTCCGACCCGGGACAGTTCTACGAGCAGTACTTC. Residues: CASSDPGQFYEQYF.

This clonotype came up a few times. V gene TRBV29-1 combines with J gene TRBJ1-1; D possibly corresponds to TRBD1 (6 bases). V lost 7 bases and J 4 bases, leaving 16 bases between the germline ends. The length of the CDR3 is 13 residues. CDR1 and CDR2 (germline): SQVTM, ANQGSEA. The CDR3 DNA reads as TGCAGCGGGTCTTTGGGAGGGGGCACTGAAGCTTTCTTT. It specifies CSGSLGGGTEAFF. The full variable domain, its missing parts supplied by reference TRBV29-1 and TRBJ1-1, is SAVISQKPSRDICQRGTSLTIQCQVDSQVTMMFWYRQQPGQSLTLIATANQGSEATYESGFVIDKFPISRPNLTFSTLTVSNMSPEDSSIYLCSGSLGGGTEAFFGQGTRLTVV.

This clonotype came up many times. The chain uses TRBV11-2 and TRBJ1-3; tentative D call: TRBD1 (6 bases). CDR3 length: 17 amino acids. Germline-derived CDR1 and CDR2 are SGHAT and FQNNGV. With 0 bases removed from V and 0 bases from J, the gap between germline ends came to 12 bases. CDR3 loop: CASSLDRQGSSGNTIYF. DNA of the CDR3: TGTGCCAGCAGCTTAGATCGGCAGGGGAGCTCTGGAAACACCATATATTTT.

This clonotype has at least ten counts. V usage is TRBV2 and J usage is TRBJ1-4; D remains unclear. The V and J ends lost 3 bases and 6 bases respectively, with 11 bases between them. The germline gives CDR1 SNHLY, CDR2 FYNNEI. This CDR3 contains 14 residues. The CDR3 bases are TGTGCCAGCAGTGAGAGGACCAATGATGAAAAACTGTTTTTT. It codes for CASSERTNDEKLFF.

This clonotype was detected many times. V and J are TRBV5-1 and TRBJ2-1; 7 bases are shared with TRBD2. With 4 bases clipped from V and 3 bases from J, the junction kept 7 bases outside the gene matches. CDR1 is SGHRS, CDR2 YFSETQ, per germline. The CDR3 covers 15 residues. CDR3 bases: TGCGCCAGCAGCCCAGCCGGGACTAACTACAATGAGCAGTTCTTC. Translating gives CASSPAGTNYNEQFF.

The chain has TRBV15 and TRBJ2-7; 7 bases match TRBD1. The CDR3 is 14 residues long. J lost 1 base, V lost 1 base, and 1 base had no gene match. CDR1 and CDR2 (germline): LNHNV, YYDKDF (reference sequence). The CDR3 sequence is CATSRVTGSYEQYF. For the CDR3, the DNA is TGTGCCACCAGCAGAGTGACAGGGTCCTACGAGCAGTACTTC.

This clonotype was picked up a small number of times. V gene TRBV6-5 combines with J gene TRBJ2-1, with D perhaps matching TRBD1 (5 bases). Trimming stripped 3 bases from V and 4 bases from J, with 10 bases between. The CDR3 is 14 residues long. The germline gives CDR1 MNHEY, CDR2 SVGAGI. The CDR3 region is CASSYRNRYNEQFF. DNA for the CDR3: TGTGCCAGCAGTTATCGAAACAGGTACAATGAGCAGTTCTTC.